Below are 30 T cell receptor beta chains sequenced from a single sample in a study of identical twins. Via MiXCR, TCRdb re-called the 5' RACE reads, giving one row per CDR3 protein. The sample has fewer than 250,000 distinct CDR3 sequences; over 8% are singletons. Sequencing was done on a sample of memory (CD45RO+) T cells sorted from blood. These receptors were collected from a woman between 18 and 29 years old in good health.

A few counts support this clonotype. CDR3 DNA sequence: TGTGCCACCAGCAATCAGGGAGGGCCCTACGAGCAGTACTTC. It encodes CATSNQGGPYEQYF. This chain joins TRBV15 and TRBJ2-7; 7 nucleotides agree with TRBD2. Germline CDR1 and CDR2: LNHNV and YYDKDF (reference sequence). CDR3 size: 14 residues. V shed 4 bases, J shed 2 bases, and the junction held 5 bases outside the gene matches.

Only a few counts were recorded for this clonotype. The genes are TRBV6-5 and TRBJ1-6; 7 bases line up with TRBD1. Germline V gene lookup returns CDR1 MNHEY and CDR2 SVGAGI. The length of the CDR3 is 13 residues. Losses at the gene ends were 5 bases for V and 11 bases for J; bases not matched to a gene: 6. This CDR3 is CASSLQGSTPLHF. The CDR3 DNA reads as TGTGCCAGCAGTCTACAGGGGTCGACACCCCTCCACTTT.

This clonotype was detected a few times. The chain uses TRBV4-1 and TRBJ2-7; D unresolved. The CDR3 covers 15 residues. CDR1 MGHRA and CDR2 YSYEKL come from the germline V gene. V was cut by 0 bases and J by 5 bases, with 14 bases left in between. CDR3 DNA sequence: TGCGCCAGCAGCCAAGATCGGGCCATTTCCAACGAGCAGTACTTC. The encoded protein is CASSQDRAISNEQYF.

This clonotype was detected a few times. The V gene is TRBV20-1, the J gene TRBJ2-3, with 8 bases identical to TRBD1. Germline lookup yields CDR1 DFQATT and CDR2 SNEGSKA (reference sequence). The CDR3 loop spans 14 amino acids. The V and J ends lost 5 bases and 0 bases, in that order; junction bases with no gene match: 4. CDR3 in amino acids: CSAPRTGSTDTQYF. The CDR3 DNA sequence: TGCAGTGCTCCACGGACAGGGAGCACAGATACGCAGTATTTT.

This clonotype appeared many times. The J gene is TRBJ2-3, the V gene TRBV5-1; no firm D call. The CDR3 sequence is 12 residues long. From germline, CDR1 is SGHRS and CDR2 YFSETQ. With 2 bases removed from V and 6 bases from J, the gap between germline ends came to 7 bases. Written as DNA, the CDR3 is TGCGCCAGCAGCTTAGAGGAGGATACGCAGTATTTT. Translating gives CASSLEEDTQYF.

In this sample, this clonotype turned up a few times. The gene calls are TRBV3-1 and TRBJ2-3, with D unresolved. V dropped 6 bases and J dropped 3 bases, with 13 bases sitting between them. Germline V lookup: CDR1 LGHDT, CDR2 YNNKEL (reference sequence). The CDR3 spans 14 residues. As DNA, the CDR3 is TGTGCCAGCAGTGAAATCTTGGGTACAGATACGCAGTATTTT. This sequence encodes CASSEILGTDTQYF.

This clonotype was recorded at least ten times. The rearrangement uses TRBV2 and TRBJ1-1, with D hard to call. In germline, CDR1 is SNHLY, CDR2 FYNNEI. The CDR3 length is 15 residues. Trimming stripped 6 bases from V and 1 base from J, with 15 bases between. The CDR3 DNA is TGTGCCAGCAGCGATATGGACCCTCCGAACACTGAAGCTTTCTTT. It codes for CASSDMDPPNTEAFF.

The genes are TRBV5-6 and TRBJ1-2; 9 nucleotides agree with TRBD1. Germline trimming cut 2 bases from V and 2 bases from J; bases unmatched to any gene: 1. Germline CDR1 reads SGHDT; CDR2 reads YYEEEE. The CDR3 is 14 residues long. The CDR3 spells CASSFDRGNYGYTF. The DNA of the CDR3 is TGTGCCAGCAGCTTTGACAGGGGGAACTATGGCTACACCTTC.

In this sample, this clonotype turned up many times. The CDR3 protein is CASGIRTEREQYF. In DNA form, the CDR3 reads TGTGCCAGCGGAATAAGGACCGAGAGGGAGCAGTACTTC. The gene calls are TRBV6-2 or TRBV6-3 and TRBJ2-7; D gene unclear. Looked up from germline, CDR1 is MNHEY and CDR2 is SVGEGT. The CDR3 length is 13 residues. Trimming removed 8 bases at V and 7 bases at J, with 18 bases between.

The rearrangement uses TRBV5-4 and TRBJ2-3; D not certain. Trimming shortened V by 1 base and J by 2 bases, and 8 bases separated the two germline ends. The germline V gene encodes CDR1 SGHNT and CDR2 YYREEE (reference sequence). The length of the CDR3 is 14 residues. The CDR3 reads CASSLTSTTDTQYF. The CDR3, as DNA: TGTGCCAGCAGCTTGACCAGCACCACAGATACGCAGTATTTT.

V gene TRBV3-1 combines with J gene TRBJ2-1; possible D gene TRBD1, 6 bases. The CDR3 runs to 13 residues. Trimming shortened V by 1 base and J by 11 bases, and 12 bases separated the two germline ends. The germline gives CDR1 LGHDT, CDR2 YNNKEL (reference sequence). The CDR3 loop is CASSQVTGQQQFF. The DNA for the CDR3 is TGTGCCAGCAGCCAAGTCACCGGACAGCAGCAGTTCTTC.

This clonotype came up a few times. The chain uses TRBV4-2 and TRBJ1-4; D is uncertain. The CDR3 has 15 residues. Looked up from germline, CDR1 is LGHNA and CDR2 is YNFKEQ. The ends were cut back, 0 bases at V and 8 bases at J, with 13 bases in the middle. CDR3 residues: CASSQDLQGGEKLFF. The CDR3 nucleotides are TGTGCCAGCAGCCAAGATCTACAAGGCGGCGAAAAACTGTTTTTT.

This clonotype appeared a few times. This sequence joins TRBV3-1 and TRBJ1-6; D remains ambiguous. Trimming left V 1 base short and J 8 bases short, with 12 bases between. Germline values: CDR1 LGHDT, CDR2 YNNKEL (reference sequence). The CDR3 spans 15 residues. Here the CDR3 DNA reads TGTGCCAGCAGCCAAGTAAAAAGTGGTTATTCACCCCTCCACTTT. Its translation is CASSQVKSGYSPLHF. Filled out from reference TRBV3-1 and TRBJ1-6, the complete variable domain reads DTAVSQTPKYLVTQMGNDKSIKCEQNLGHDTMYWYKQDSKKFLKIMFSYNNKELIINETVPNRFSPKSPDKAHLNLHINSLELGDSAVYFCASSQVKSGYSPLHFGNGTRLTVT.

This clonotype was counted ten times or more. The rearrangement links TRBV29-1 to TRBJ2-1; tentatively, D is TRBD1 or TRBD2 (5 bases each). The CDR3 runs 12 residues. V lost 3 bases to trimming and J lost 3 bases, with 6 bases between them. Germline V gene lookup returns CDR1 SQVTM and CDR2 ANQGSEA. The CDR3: CSVDGGYNEQFF. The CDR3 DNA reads TGCAGCGTTGATGGGGGCTACAATGAGCAGTTCTTC.

CDR3 nucleotide sequence: TGTGCCAGCAGTGACGGCAGGGGGCTTAGGAGCAATCAGCCCCAGCATTTT. As protein: CASSDGRGLRSNQPQHF. The chain couples TRBV2 to TRBJ1-5, with TRBD1 identical over 8 bases. The CDR3 is 17 residues long. With V trimmed by 3 bases and J by 1 base, 8 bases remained unmatched. Germline-derived CDR1 and CDR2 are SNHLY and FYNNEI.

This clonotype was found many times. CDR3 sequence: CASSRHRDGNTIYF. The CDR3 nucleotides read TGTGCCAGCAGCCGCCACAGGGATGGAAACACCATATATTTT. This chain links TRBV12-3 or TRBV12-4 with TRBJ1-3; D is possibly TRBD1 (6 bases). V lost 6 bases, J lost 3 bases, and 12 bases lay in between. The CDR3 sequence is 14 residues long.

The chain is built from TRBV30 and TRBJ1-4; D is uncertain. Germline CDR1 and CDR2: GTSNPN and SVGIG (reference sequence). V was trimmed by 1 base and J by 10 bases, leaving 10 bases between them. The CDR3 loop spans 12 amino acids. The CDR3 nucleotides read TGTGCCTGGAGTGGCGGACTGGGAAAACTGTTTTTT. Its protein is CAWSGGLGKLFF.

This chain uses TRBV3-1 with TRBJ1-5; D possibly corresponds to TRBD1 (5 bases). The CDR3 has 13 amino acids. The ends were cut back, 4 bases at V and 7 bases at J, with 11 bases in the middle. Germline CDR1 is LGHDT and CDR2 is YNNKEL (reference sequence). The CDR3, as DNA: TGTGCCAGCAGCCGGGGGAGGGGCCAGCCCCAGCATTTT. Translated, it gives CASSRGRGQPQHF. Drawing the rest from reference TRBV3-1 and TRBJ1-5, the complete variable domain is DTAVSQTPKYLVTQMGNDKSIKCEQNLGHDTMYWYKQDSKKFLKIMFSYNNKELIINETVPNRFSPKSPDKAHLNLHINSLELGDSAVYFCASSRGRGQPQHFGDGTRLSIL.

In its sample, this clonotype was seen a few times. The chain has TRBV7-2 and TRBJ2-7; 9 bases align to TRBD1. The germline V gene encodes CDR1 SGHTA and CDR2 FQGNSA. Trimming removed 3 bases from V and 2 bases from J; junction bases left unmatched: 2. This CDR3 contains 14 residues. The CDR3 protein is CASSLTGGTYEQYF. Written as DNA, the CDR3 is TGTGCCAGCAGCTTGACAGGGGGTACCTACGAGCAGTACTTC.

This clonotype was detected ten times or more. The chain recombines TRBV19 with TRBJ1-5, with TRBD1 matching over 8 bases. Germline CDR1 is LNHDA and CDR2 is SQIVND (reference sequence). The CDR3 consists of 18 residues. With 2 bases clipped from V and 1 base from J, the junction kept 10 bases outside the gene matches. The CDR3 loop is CASSISRTGGGSNQPQHF. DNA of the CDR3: TGTGCCAGTAGTATATCCCGCACAGGGGGTGGAAGCAATCAGCCCCAGCATTTT.

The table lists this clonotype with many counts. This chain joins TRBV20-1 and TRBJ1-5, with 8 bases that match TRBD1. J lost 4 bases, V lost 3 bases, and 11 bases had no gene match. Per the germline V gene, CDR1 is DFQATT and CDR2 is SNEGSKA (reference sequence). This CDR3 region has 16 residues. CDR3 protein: CSARGAGGAGNQPQHF. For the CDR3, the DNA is TGCAGTGCTAGGGGGGCAGGGGGCGCAGGGAATCAGCCCCAGCATTTT.

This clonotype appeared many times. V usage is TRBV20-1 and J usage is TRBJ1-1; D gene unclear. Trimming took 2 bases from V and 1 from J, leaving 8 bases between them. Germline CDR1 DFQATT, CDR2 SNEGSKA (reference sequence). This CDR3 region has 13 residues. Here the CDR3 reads CSARRTANTEAFF. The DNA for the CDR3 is TGCAGTGCTAGACGGACGGCGAACACTGAAGCTTTCTTT.

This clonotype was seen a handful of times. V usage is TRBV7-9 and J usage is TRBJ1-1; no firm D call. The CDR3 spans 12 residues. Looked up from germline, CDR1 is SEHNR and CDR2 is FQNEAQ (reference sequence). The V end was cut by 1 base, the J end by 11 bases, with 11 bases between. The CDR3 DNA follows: TGTGCCAGCAGCTTAGGATTAGGTTGGGCTTTCTTT. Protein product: CASSLGLGWAFF.

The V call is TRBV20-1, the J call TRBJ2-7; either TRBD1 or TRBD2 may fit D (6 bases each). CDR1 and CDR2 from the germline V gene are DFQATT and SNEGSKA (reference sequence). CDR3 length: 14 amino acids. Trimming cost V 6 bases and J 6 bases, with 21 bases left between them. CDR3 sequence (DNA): TGCAGTGCCATTGGGGGGCAGGGGCGGTTCGAGCAGTACTTC. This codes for CSAIGGQGRFEQYF.

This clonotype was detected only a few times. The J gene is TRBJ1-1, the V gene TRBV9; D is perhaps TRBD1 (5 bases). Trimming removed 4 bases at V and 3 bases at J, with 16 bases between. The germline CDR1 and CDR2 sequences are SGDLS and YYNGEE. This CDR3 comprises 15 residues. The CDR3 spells CASSISPGYDTEAFF. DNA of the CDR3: TGTGCCAGCAGCATAAGCCCAGGGTATGACACTGAAGCTTTCTTT. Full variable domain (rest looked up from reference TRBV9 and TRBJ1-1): DSGVTQTPKHLITATGQRVTLRCSPRSGDLSVYWYQQSLDQGLQFLIQYYNGEERAKGNILERFSAQQFPDLHSELNLSSLELGDSALYFCASSISPGYDTEAFFGQGTRLTVV.

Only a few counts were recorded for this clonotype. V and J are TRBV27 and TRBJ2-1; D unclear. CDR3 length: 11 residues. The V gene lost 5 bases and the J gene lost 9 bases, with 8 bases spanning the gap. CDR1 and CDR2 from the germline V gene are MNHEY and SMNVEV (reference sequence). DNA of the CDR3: TGTGCCAGCAGTACGGGCGGTGAGCAGTTCTTC. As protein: CASSTGGEQFF.

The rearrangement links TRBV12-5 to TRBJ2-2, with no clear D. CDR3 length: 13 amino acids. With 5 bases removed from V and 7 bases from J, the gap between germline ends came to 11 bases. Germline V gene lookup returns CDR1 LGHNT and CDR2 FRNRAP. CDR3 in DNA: TGTGCTAGTGGTCTTGGAGCCGGCGGGGAGCTGTTTTTT. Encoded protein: CASGLGAGGELFF. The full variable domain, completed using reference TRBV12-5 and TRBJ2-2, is DARVTQTPRHKVTEMGQEVTMRCQPILGHNTVFWYRQTMMQGLELLAYFRNRAPLDDSGMPKDRFSAEMPDATLATLKIQPSEPRDSAVYFCASGLGAGGELFFGEGSRLTVL.

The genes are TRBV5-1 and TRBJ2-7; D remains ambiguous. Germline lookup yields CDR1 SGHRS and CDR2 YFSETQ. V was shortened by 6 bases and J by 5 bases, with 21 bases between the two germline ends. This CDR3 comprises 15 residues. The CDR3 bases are TGCGCCAGCACGCCCCGGGCAATAGAGGCGAACGAGCAGTACTTC. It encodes CASTPRAIEANEQYF.

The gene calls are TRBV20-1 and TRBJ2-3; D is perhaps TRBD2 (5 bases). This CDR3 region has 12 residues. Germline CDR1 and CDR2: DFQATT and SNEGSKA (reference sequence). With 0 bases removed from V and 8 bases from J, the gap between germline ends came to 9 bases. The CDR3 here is CSARETSGTQYF. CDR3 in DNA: TGCAGTGCTAGAGAGACAAGCGGTACGCAGTATTTT.

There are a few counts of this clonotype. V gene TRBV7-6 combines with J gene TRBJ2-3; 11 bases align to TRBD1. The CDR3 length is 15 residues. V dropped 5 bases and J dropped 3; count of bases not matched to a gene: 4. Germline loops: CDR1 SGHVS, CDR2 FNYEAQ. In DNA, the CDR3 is TGTGCCAGCAGCCCGGGACAGGGGGGGACAGATACGCAGTATTTT. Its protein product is CASSPGQGGTDTQYF. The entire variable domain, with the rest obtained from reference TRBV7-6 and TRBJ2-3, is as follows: GAGVSQSPRYKVTKRGQDVALRCDPISGHVSLYWYRQALGQGPEFLTYFNYEAQQDKSGLPNDRFSAERPEGSISTLTIQRTEQRDSAMYRCASSPGQGGTDTQYFGPGTRLTVL.